Listed below are T cell receptor beta chains from one sample, sequenced in a study of identical twins. TCRdb ran MiXCR on the 5' RACE reads and lists one entry per CDR3 protein. This sample has roughly 500,000 distinct CDR3 sequences, with 22% found just once. The same sample was also used in a study of T cells expressing NK-cell markers.

The sequencing sample was made of CD4+ T cells sorted from blood. The receptors stem from a young woman in good health. Each CDR3 is given with its conserved first and last residue. D genes are given only for firm matches. Clone size, where shown, is once, few, many, or a class for clones that have expanded.

J	D	V	size	DNA	CDR3
TRBJ2-3	-	TRBV5-1	-	TGCGCCAGCAGCTGGGGGGTTGCACCTGATACGCAGTATTTT	CASSWGVAPDTQYF
TRBJ1-1	-	TRBV12-3/TRBV12-4	few	TGTGCCAGCAGTTCAACGTCCACTGAAGCTTTCTTT	CASSSTSTEAFF
TRBJ2-7	-	TRBV20-1	-	TGCAGTGCTACGAGTTTCAACGAGCAGTACTTC	CSATSFNEQYF
TRBJ2-3	-	TRBV5-5	-	TGTGCCAGCAGCTCATCTAGCTTTACTATAGATACGCAGTATTTT	CASSSSSFTIDTQYF
TRBJ2-7	-	TRBV7-9	-	TGTGCCAGCAGCCCATCCCAGGGGAACTACGAGCAGTACTTC	CASSPSQGNYEQYF
TRBJ1-2	-	TRBV5-5	-	TGTGCCAGCAGTCGGGGGGGAGCAGAGAATGGCTACACCTTC	CASSRGGAENGYTF
TRBJ2-5	-	TRBV29-1	few	TGCAGCGTTGTGGTAGGGATGGAGACCCAGTACTTC	CSVVVGMETQYF
TRBJ2-7	TRBD2	TRBV7-2	few	TGTGCCAGCAGCTACCCCGGAGCGGGGTACGAGCAGTACTTC	CASSYPGAGYEQYF
TRBJ2-7	TRBD2	TRBV20-1	-	TGCAGCGGACTAGCGACCACCTACGAGCAGTACTTC	CSGLATTYEQYF
TRBJ2-3	TRBD2	TRBV20-1	few	TGCAGTGCTAGAAGAGCGGGGCTCACAGATACGCAGTATTTT	CSARRAGLTDTQYF
TRBJ2-5	TRBD2	TRBV3-1	-	TGTGCCAGCAGCCGTCTGCGGGGGGGCCCACAAGAGACCCAGTACTTC	CASSRLRGGPQETQYF